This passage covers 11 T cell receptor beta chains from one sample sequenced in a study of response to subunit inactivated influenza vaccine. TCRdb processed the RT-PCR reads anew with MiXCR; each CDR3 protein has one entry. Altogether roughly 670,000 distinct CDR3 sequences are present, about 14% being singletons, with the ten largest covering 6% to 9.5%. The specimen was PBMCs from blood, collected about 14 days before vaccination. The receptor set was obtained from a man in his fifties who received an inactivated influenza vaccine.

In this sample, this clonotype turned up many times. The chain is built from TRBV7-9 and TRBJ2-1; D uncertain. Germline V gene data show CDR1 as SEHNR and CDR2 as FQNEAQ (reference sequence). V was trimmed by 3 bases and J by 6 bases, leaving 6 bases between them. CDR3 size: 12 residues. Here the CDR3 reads CASSFNTNEQFF. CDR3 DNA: TGTGCCAGCAGCTTTAACACCAATGAGCAGTTCTTC.

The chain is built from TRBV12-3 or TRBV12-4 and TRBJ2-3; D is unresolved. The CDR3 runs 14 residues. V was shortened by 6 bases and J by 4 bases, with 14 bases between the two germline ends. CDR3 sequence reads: CASSNSGRADTQYF. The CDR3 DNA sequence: TGTGCCAGCAGCAACAGTGGACGAGCAGATACGCAGTATTTT.

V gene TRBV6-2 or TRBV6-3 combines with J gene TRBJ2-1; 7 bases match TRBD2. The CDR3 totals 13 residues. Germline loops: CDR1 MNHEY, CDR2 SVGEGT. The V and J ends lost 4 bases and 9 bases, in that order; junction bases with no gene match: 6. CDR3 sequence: CASSWGGRGEQFF. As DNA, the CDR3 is TGTGCCAGCAGTTGGGGGGGACGGGGTGAGCAGTTCTTC.

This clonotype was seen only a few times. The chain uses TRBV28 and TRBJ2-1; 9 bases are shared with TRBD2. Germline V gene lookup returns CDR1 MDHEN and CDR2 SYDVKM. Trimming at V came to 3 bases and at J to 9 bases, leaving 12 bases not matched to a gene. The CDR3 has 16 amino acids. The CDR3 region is CASSFPIQRGAPEQFF. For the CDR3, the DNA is TGTGCCAGCAGTTTTCCCATCCAGCGGGGGGCACCTGAGCAGTTCTTC.

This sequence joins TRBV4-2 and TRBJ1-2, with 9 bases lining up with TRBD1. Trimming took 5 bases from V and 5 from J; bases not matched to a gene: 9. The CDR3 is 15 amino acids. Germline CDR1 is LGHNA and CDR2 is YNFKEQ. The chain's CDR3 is CASSETGTGIYGYTF. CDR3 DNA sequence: TGTGCCAGCAGCGAAACCGGGACAGGGATTTATGGCTACACCTTC.

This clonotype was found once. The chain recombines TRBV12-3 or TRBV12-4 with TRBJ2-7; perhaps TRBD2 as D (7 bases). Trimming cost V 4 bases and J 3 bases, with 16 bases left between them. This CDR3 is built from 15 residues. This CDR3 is CASSSRGGRVYEQYF. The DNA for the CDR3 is TGTGCCAGCAGTTCTCGAGGGGGGAGGGTCTACGAGCAGTACTTC.

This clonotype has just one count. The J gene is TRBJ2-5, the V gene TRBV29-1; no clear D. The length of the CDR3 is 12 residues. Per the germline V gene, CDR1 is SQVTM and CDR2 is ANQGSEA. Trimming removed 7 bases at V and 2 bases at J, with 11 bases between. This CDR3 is CSGSLSQETQYF. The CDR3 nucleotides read TGCAGCGGGAGCCTTTCTCAAGAGACCCAGTACTTC.

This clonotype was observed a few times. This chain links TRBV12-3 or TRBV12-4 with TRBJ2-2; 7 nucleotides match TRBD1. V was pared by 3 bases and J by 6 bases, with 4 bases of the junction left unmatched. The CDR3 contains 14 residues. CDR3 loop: CASSFWDRAGELFF. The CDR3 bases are TGTGCCAGCAGTTTTTGGGACAGAGCCGGGGAGCTGTTTTTT.

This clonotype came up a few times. In nucleotides, the CDR3 is TGTGCCAGCAGCTCTCCCGACACTTCGAACACCGGGGAGCTGTTTTTT. Protein: CASSSPDTSNTGELFF. The chain combines TRBV13 with TRBJ2-2; no definite D call. The ends were cut back, 4 bases at V and 0 bases at J, with 12 bases in the middle. Germline V gives CDR1 PRHDT, CDR2 FYEKMQ (reference sequence). This CDR3 spans 16 amino acids.

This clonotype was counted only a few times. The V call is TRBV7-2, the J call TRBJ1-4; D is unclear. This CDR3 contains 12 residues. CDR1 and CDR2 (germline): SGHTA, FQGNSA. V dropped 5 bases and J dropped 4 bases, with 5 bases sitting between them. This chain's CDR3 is CASSAYNEKLFF. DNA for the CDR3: TGTGCCAGCAGCGCCTATAATGAAAAACTGTTTTTT.

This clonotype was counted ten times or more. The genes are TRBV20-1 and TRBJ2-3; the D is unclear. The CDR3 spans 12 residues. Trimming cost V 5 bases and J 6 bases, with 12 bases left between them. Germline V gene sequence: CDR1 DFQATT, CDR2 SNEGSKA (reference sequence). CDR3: CSAWWQDDTQYF. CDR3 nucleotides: TGCAGTGCTTGGTGGCAGGACGATACGCAGTATTTT.